This is a list of T cell receptor beta chains from one sample in a study of neurological immune-mediated disorders. TCRdb reanalysed the 5' RACE reads using MiXCR and keeps one entry per CDR3 protein. The data hold roughly 38,000 distinct CDR3 sequences, with nearly 7.5% observed a single time. Sequenced sample: PBMCs. Receptors originate from a woman aged 40-49 years in good health. The CDR3 runs from the conserved cysteine through the conserved F or W. D genes are given only for firm matches. Clone sizes are given selectively: once, few, many, or a class where the clone is expanded.

CDR3aa | CDR3nt | len | abundance | v_gene | d_gene | j_gene
CSARDGAGCPHEQYF | TGCAGTGCTAGAGATGGGGCGGGATGTCCCCACGAGCAGTACTTC | 15 | many | TRBV20-1 | . | TRBJ2-7
CASTLSGRRDEQYF | TGTGCCAGCACCCTTAGCGGGAGACGAGACGAGCAGTACTTC | 14 | many | TRBV28 | TRBD2 | TRBJ2-7
CSASHPLGSYEQYF | TGCAGTGCTAGTCATCCTCTAGGTTCCTACGAGCAGTACTTC | 14 | many | TRBV20-1 | . | TRBJ2-7
CASSPPGGKLFF | TGTGCCAGCAGCCCCCCGGGTGGAAAACTGTTTTTT | 12 | many | TRBV7-9 | . | TRBJ1-4
CASSPPRTGSSVYEQYF | TGTGCCAGCAGCCCCCCACGGACAGGGAGTTCGGTCTACGAGCAGTACTTC | 17 | . | TRBV12-3/TRBV12-4 | TRBD1 | TRBJ2-7
CASSPRTSGRTDTQYF | TGTGCCAGCAGCCCTCGGACTAGCGGGAGAACAGATACGCAGTATTTT | 16 | many | TRBV7-3 | TRBD2 | TRBJ2-3
CASSPNAGRENTEAFF | TGTGCCAGCTCACCAAACGCTGGGCGGGAGAACACTGAAGCTTTCTTT | 16 | many | TRBV18 | . | TRBJ1-1
CSARPQGGKNIQYF | TGCAGTGCTAGACCCCAGGGAGGCAAAAACATTCAGTACTTC | 14 | . | TRBV20-1 | . | TRBJ2-4
CASSSPLATHTTYEQYF | TGTGCCAGCAGCTCGCCTCTAGCGACCCACACCACCTACGAGCAGTACTTC | 17 | many | TRBV7-9 | . | TRBJ2-7
CASSLGTSGGTDTQYF | TGTGCCAGCAGCCTAGGGACTAGCGGGGGCACAGATACGCAGTATTTT | 16 | many | TRBV7-2 | TRBD2 | TRBJ2-3
CASSPRAGDYLSSGANVLTF | TGTGCCAGCTCACCACGCGCGGGGGACTACCTGTCATCCGGGGCCAACGTCCTGACTTTC | 20 | many | TRBV18 | TRBD2 | TRBJ2-6
CASSSTDRGVMNTEAFF | TGTGCCAGCAGCTCCACTGACAGGGGGGTCATGAACACTGAAGCTTTCTTT | 17 | many | TRBV14 | TRBD1 | TRBJ1-1
CASGSSRQTVNTEAFF | TGTGCTAGTGGTTCATCCCGACAGACAGTGAACACTGAAGCTTTCTTT | 16 | many | TRBV12-5 | . | TRBJ1-1
CASSSRLGTGADTF | TGCGCCAGCAGCTCCAGGTTGGGGACGGGGGCGGACACCTTC | 14 | many | TRBV5-1 | . | TRBJ1-2
CASSLRSPLSANTGELFF | TGTGCCAGCAGCTTACGTTCCCCCCTCAGCGCGAACACCGGGGAGCTGTTTTTT | 18 | many | TRBV11-2 | . | TRBJ2-2
CASSGRLAGLRNEQFF | TGTGCCAGCAGCGGCCGTCTAGCGGGGCTTAGGAATGAGCAGTTCTTC | 16 | . | TRBV3-1 | TRBD2 | TRBJ2-1
CASSVDGAADNSPLHF | TGTGCCAGCAGCGTAGATGGGGCCGCGGATAATTCACCCCTCCACTTT | 16 | many | TRBV9 | . | TRBJ1-6
CASSTYGGDNEQFF | TGTGCCAGCAGCACTTACGGCGGGGACAATGAGCAGTTCTTC | 14 | many | TRBV5-6 | . | TRBJ2-1
CASSARGRDYSGANVLTF | TGTGCCAGCAGTGCTCGCGGACGGGACTACTCTGGGGCCAACGTCCTGACTTTC | 18 | many | TRBV2 | TRBD2 | TRBJ2-6
CASSPWGGPNTGELFF | TGTGCCAGCAGCCCCTGGGGCGGACCAAACACCGGGGAGCTGTTTTTT | 16 | few | TRBV6-5 | . | TRBJ2-2
CASSNGTGDGYTF | TGTGCCAGCAGCAACGGGACAGGGGATGGCTACACCTTC | 13 | many | TRBV7-3 | TRBD1 | TRBJ1-2
CASSLAGQGSGYTF | TGTGCCAGCAGCTTGGCTGGGCAGGGTAGCGGCTACACCTTC | 14 | many | TRBV5-6 | . | TRBJ1-2
CSASPGTSGIYEQYF | TGCAGTGCTAGCCCAGGGACTAGCGGGATTTACGAGCAGTACTTC | 15 | . | TRBV20-1 | TRBD2 | TRBJ2-7
CASIPVRDSQETQYF | TGTGCCAGCATCCCAGTTAGGGACTCTCAAGAGACCCAGTACTTC | 15 | many | TRBV7-8 | . | TRBJ2-5
CASSQTRDLGNIQYF | TGTGCCAGCAGCCAAACCCGGGACCTGGGAAACATTCAGTACTTC | 15 | many | TRBV3-1 | . | TRBJ2-4
CASSPFPRTGYNEQFF | TGTGCCAGCAGTCCCTTTCCTCGGACAGGCTACAATGAGCAGTTCTTC | 16 | many | TRBV27 | TRBD1 | TRBJ2-1
CATSSTDTQYF | TGTGCCACCAGCAGCACAGATACGCAGTATTTT | 11 | many | TRBV15 | . | TRBJ2-3
CSARDPGTESGELFF | TGCAGTGCTAGAGATCCCGGGACAGAGTCCGGGGAGCTGTTTTTT | 15 | many | TRBV20-1 | TRBD1 | TRBJ2-2
CSVETPGGRTEAFF | TGCAGCGTTGAAACCCCAGGGGGCCGTACTGAAGCTTTCTTT | 14 | many | TRBV29-1 | TRBD1 | TRBJ1-1
CSVDNGQGKYYGYTF | TGCAGCGTTGACAATGGGCAGGGCAAGTACTATGGCTACACCTTC | 15 | many | TRBV29-1 | . | TRBJ1-2
CASSDPPGELFF | TGTGCCAGCAGCGATCCCCCCGGGGAGCTGTTTTTT | 12 | many | TRBV6-2/TRBV6-3 | . | TRBJ2-2